The clone carrying this T cell receptor beta chain was detected only a few times. This sample stems from a study of early T cells in non-severe SARS-CoV-2 infection. Germline CDR1 and CDR2: SGHTA and FQGTGA. V gave up 3 bases and J gave up 10 bases, with 16 bases separating them. The CDR3 spans 14 residues. Researchers attached unique molecular identifiers to individual cDNA molecules. TCRdb redid the calling of the 5' RACE reads with MiXCR, one entry per CDR3 protein. The sample lists about 77,000 distinct CDR3 sequences, 9.5% to 15% occurring once. This clonotype originated in an adult who was a healthcare worker with PCR-confirmed SARS-CoV-2 infection or an uninfected control (not recorded which). The donor label of this sample is uncertain. This material consisted of whole blood, taken at baseline. The V gene is TRBV7-3, the J gene TRBJ2-1; tentatively, D is TRBD2 (5 bases). CDR3 DNA: TGTGCCAGCAGCTTGTCAGCGCACGGCGGGGAGCAGTTCTTC. Protein sequence: CASSLSAHGGEQFF.